These T cell receptor beta chains were read from a single sample in a study of shared clonotypes between healthy human individuals. This table comes from immunoSEQ multiplex PCR, and its TCRdb copy is limited to in-frame clones, with some not included. The table records a few hundred thousand clones, about 74% of them present only once. Source material: memory CD4+ T cells sorted from blood. The receptors here all came from a young man in good health. CDR3s include the opening cysteine and the closing phenylalanine or tryptophan. The D gene is left open where the match is weak. Some rows have no size entry. The others give once, few or many, or a class for an expanded clone.

>-|-|TRBJ2-7|TRBV4-3
TGCGCCAGCAGCCAAGACCACCGCGCGCTCGAGCAGTACTTC
CASSQDHRALEQYF
>few|-|TRBJ2-7|TRBV2
TGTGCCAGCAGTGAGGAGGGACCCCCCTACGAGCAGTACTTC
CASSEEGPPYEQYF
>once|-|TRBJ1-5|TRBV7-2
TGTGCCAGCAGCTTAGGAGGGTTTAGCAATCAGCCCCAGCATTTT
CASSLGGFSNQPQHF
>-|-|TRBJ1-1|TRBV11-2
TGTGCCAGCAGCTTGGACAGTCGCGAAGCTTTCTTT
CASSLDSREAFF
>-|-|TRBJ1-2|TRBV27
TGTGCCAGCAGTCCACACCGGGACGGTGGCTATGGCTACACCTTC
CASSPHRDGGYGYTF
>-|TRBD1|TRBJ1-2|TRBV28
TGTGCCAGCAGAACCAGGGGGCGCGACTATGGCTACACCTTC
CASRTRGRDYGYTF
>-|-|TRBJ2-1|TRBV4-1
TGCGCCAGCAGCTTGGCGGATTACAATGAGCAGTTCTTC
CASSLADYNEQFF
>-|-|TRBJ1-1|TRBV27
TGTGCCAGCAGGGGGTCTTACCCAATGAACACTGAAGCTTTCTTT
CASRGSYPMNTEAFF
>once|TRBD1|TRBJ2-1|TRBV2
TGTGCCAGCAGTGTTGAGACAGGGTACAATGAGCAGTTCTTC
CASSVETGYNEQFF
>-|-|TRBJ1-2|TRBV2
TGTGCCAGCAGTGATCCGGACAAGTACTATGGCTACACCTTC
CASSDPDKYYGYTF
>-|-|TRBJ1-4|TRBV4-2
TGTGCCAGCAGCCAAGTTGATGAAAAACTGTTTTTT
CASSQVDEKLFF
>-|-|TRBJ1-3|TRBV25-1
TGTGCCAGCAAGGGGGGAGGCTCTGGAAACACCATATATTTT
CASKGGGSGNTIYF
>-|TRBD1|TRBJ2-3|TRBV25-1
TGTGCCAGCAGTGAACAGGGGGGCACAGATACGCAGTATTTT
CASSEQGGTDTQYF
>few|-|TRBJ1-5|TRBV2
TGTGCCAGCAGTGCTACTCCTAGCCCAAATCAGCCCCAGCATTTT
CASSATPSPNQPQHF
>-|TRBD1|TRBJ1-1|TRBV7-2
TGTGCCAGCAGCCCTACTTTTCGGGACAGTGAAGCTTTCTTT
CASSPTFRDSEAFF
>-|-|TRBJ1-1|TRBV29-1
TGCAGCGGGAAGAAGACTGACCGATACACTGAAGCTTTCTTT
CSGKKTDRYTEAFF
>few|-|TRBJ1-2|TRBV25-1
TGTGCCAGCAGTGAATCCACAGGGCCGGCTGGCTACACCTTC
CASSESTGPAGYTF
>-|-|TRBJ2-5|TRBV2
TGTGCCAGCAGTTCATCGACTAGTTTGGAGACCCAGTACTTC
CASSSSTSLETQYF
>-|-|TRBJ2-6|TRBV6-5
TGTGCCAGCAGCGAGGTCCCATCTGGGGCCAACGTCCTGACTTTC
CASSEVPSGANVLTF
>few|-|TRBJ1-5|TRBV4-1
TGCGCCAGCAGCCGGAAGCTGGGGGGCGACCAGCCCCAGCATTTT
CASSRKLGGDQPQHF
>once|TRBD2|TRBJ2-4|TRBV7-2
TGTGCCAGCAGCCGAGCGGGGGCCACCCAAAACATTCAGTACTTC
CASSRAGATQNIQYF
>-|TRBD1|TRBJ2-7|TRBV15
TGTGCCACCAGCAGAGGTGACAGGGCCTACGAGCAGTACTTC
CATSRGDRAYEQYF
>few|-|TRBJ2-5|TRBV7-9
TGTGCCAGCAGCTTACAACAGGGCAAGCGAGAGACCCAGTACTTC
CASSLQQGKRETQYF
>-|-|TRBJ2-1|TRBV9
TGTGCCAGCAGCGTGGACCAGCTGAGCTCCTACAATGAGCAGTTCTTC
CASSVDQLSSYNEQFF
>-|-|TRBJ2-2|TRBV11-2
TGTGCCAGCAGCTTAGTCGACACCGGGGAGCTGTTTTTT
CASSLVDTGELFF
>-|-|TRBJ1-3|TRBV6-6
TGTGCCAGCAGTTACGCGAGAGGGACGGGAAACACCATATATTTT
CASSYARGTGNTIYF
>-|-|TRBJ1-6|TRBV2
TGTGCCAGCACGACCCGGGGGTATAATTCACCCCTCCACTTT
CASTTRGYNSPLHF
>-|TRBD1|TRBJ1-4|TRBV10-2
TGCGCCAGCAGTGATACCGGACAGGGGTTATTTGCCGCCCTTGATGAAAAACTGTTTTTT
CASSDTGQGLFAALDEKLFF
>-|TRBD1|TRBJ2-7|TRBV5-1
TGCGCCAGCAGCTTAATGAGGGGGCGAGAATACGAGCAGTACTTC
CASSLMRGREYEQYF
>once|TRBD1|TRBJ1-1|TRBV7-2
TGTGCCAGCAGCGTTTTCAGGGGGCGGAACACTGAAGCTTTCTTT
CASSVFRGRNTEAFF